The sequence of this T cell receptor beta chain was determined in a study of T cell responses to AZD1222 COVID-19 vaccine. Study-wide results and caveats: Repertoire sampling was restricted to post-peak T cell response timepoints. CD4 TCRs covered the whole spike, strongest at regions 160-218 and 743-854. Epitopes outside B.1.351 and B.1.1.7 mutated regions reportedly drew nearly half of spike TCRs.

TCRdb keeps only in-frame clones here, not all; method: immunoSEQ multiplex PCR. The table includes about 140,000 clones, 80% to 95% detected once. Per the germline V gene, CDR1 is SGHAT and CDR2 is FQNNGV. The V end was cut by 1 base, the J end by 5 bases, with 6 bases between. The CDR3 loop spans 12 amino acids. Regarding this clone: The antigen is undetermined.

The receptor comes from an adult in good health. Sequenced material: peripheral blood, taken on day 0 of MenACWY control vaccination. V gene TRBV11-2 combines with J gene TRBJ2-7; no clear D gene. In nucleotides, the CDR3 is TGTGCCAGCAGCTTAGTCGATGACGAGCAGTACTTC. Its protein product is CASSLVDDEQYF.